These 10 T cell receptor beta chains share one sample of origin, sequenced in a study of blood T cell repertoires in COVID-19. Assay: immunoSEQ multiplex PCR; the TCRdb copy retains only in-frame clones and omits some. Of about 40,000 clones in the sample, around 90% were seen once. Specimen: peripheral blood. These receptors were obtained from a human donor in a cohort sampled during active COVID-19.

This sequence joins TRBV29-1 and TRBJ1-4, with D hard to call. Deletions cut 3 bases from V and 4 bases from J, with 9 bases between. The CDR3 runs 13 residues. Germline CDR1 SQVTM, CDR2 ANQGSEA. CDR3 nucleotide sequence: TGCAGCGTTGAGGGTCAGGTTAATGAAAAACTGTTTTTT. Translating it yields CSVEGQVNEKLFF.

In DNA form, the CDR3 reads TGTGCCAGCTCACCACTGAGACAGGGGGGCACTGAAGCTTTCTTT. Residues: CASSPLRQGGTEAFF. V gene TRBV18 combines with J gene TRBJ1-1; TRBD1 matches 9 bases. The CDR3 has 15 amino acids. The germline V gene has CDR1 KGHSH and CDR2 LQKENI. V trimming: 1 base; J trimming: 4 bases; junction bases outside the gene matches: 4. The whole variable domain, filled in from reference TRBV18 and TRBJ1-1, reads NAGVMQNPRHLVRRRGQEARLRCSPMKGHSHVYWYRQLPEEGLKFMVYLQKENIIDESGMPKERFSAEFPKEGPSILRIQQVVRGDSAAYFCASSPLRQGGTEAFFGQGTRLTVV.

This chain links TRBV3-1 (or the pseudogene TRBV3-2) with TRBJ1-1, with D hard to call. The CDR3 sequence is 13 residues long. V was trimmed by 1 base and J by 5 bases, leaving 8 bases between them. The germline gives CDR1 LGHDT, CDR2 YNNKEL (reference sequence). The CDR3 coding sequence is TGTGCCAGCAGCCAAGGACGAGGGACTGAAGCTTTCTTT. Translation gives CASSQGRGTEAFF.

The V gene is TRBV5-6, the J gene TRBJ1-2; D gene uncertain. V dropped 2 bases and J dropped 0 bases, with 11 bases sitting between them. Germline V gives CDR1 SGHDT, CDR2 YYEEEE. This CDR3 comprises 15 residues. CDR3: CASSFRDGANYGYTF. DNA for the CDR3: TGTGCCAGCAGCTTCCGAGACGGAGCTAACTATGGCTACACCTTC.

The genes are TRBV6-2 or TRBV6-3 and TRBJ1-1; D is unclear. The CDR3 covers 12 residues. V gave up 5 bases and J gave up 4 bases, with 8 bases separating them. Germline loops: CDR1 MNHEY, CDR2 SVGEGT. The CDR3 sequence: CASSSRGTEAFF. In DNA form, the CDR3 reads TGTGCCAGCAGTAGCCGGGGCACTGAAGCTTTCTTT.

The chain employs TRBV27 and TRBJ1-2; TRBD1 is a possible D gene (5 bases). V was cut by 2 bases and J by 8 bases, with 18 bases left in between. The CDR3 consists of 15 residues. Germline assignment: CDR1 MNHEY and CDR2 SMNVEV (reference sequence). CDR3 DNA: TGTGCCAGCAGTTTAACGACCCTCGGGGGGGAAGGCTACACCTTC. Translating it yields CASSLTTLGGEGYTF.

This sequence joins TRBV5-4 and TRBJ1-4; a possible D gene is TRBD1 (6 bases). Germline values: CDR1 SGHNT, CDR2 YYREEE (reference sequence). V shed 1 base and J shed 3 bases, with 16 bases lying between them. The CDR3 covers 17 residues. The CDR3 sequence is CASSLSGGSAANEKLFF. Written as DNA, the CDR3 is TGTGCCAGCAGCTTGTCGGGGGGCTCTGCGGCTAATGAAAAACTGTTTTTT.

The J gene is TRBJ1-1, the V gene TRBV11-3, with 9 bases identical to TRBD1. The CDR3 has 12 amino acids. J lost 11 bases, V lost 3 bases, and 4 bases had no gene match. Germline CDR1 reads SGHNT; CDR2 reads YENEEA. The CDR3 loop is CASSFDRGRAFF. Here the CDR3 DNA reads TGTGCCAGCAGCTTTGACAGGGGGAGGGCTTTCTTT.

The chain links TRBV11-2 to TRBJ1-1; perhaps TRBD1 as D (5 bases). V lost 5 bases and J 0 bases, leaving 16 bases between the germline ends. CDR3 length: 16 residues. Per germline, CDR1 SGHAT and CDR2 FQNNGV. The CDR3 loop is CASSPRQIPVNTEAFF. DNA of the CDR3: TGTGCCAGCAGCCCCCGACAGATCCCAGTGAACACTGAAGCTTTCTTT.

The rearrangement links TRBV2 to TRBJ1-6; D is undetermined. This CDR3 is built from 16 residues. Trimming cost V 0 bases and J 6 bases, with 12 bases left between them. Germline V CDR1 and CDR2: SNHLY, FYNNEI. This CDR3 is CASSEAVAPFNSPLHF. CDR3 nucleotide sequence: TGTGCCAGCAGTGAAGCAGTAGCCCCTTTTAATTCACCCCTCCACTTT.